These 20 T cell receptor beta chains were sequenced from one sample in a study of cytomegalovirus exposure and HLA in healthy donors. The PCR used 60 Vbeta and 13 Jbeta primers. Method: immunoSEQ multiplex PCR; TCRdb's copy keeps in-frame clones and lacks some. This table lists about 200,000 clones. Sequenced input: PBMCs. These receptors all come from a girl under 10 years old in good health and CMV-seropositive.

V is TRBV5-1 and J is TRBJ2-7; D possibly corresponds to TRBD1 (6 bases). The CDR3 is made up of 13 amino acids. CDR1 and CDR2 from the germline V gene are SGHRS and YFSETQ. V shed 0 bases and J shed 12 bases, with 16 bases lying between them. The DNA for the CDR3 is TGCGCCAGCAGCTTGGAGGTAGGGGACATCCCGTACTTC. Protein: CASSLEVGDIPYF. The whole variable domain, remainder taken from reference TRBV5-1 and TRBJ2-7, is KAGVTQTPRYLIKTRGQQVTLSCSPISGHRSVSWYQQTPGQGLQFLFEYFSETQRNKGNFPGRFSGRQFSNSRSEMNVSTLELGDSALYLCASSLEVGDIPYFGPGTRLTVT.

This sequence joins TRBV7-7 and TRBJ2-2; the match to TRBD2 covers 8 bases. V shed 6 bases, J shed 6 bases, and the junction held 12 bases outside the gene matches. CDR1 SSHAT and CDR2 FNYEAQ come from the germline V gene (reference sequence). The CDR3 has 16 residues. In nucleotides, the CDR3 is TGTGCCAGCAGTGAAAGCGGGAGTGCGGGGGCCGGGGAGCTGTTTTTT. Its translation: CASSESGSAGAGELFF.

The rearrangement links TRBV6-1 to TRBJ1-4; D uncertain. From germline, CDR1 is MNHNS and CDR2 SASEGT. V was cut by 5 bases and J by 11 bases, with 15 bases left in between. There are 13 residues in the CDR3. CDR3 sequence (DNA): TGTGCCAGCAGTCGCCAGAGGATTGATAAACTGTTTTTT. Protein product: CASSRQRIDKLFF.

J is TRBJ2-1 and V is TRBV2, with TRBD2 identical over 9 bases. In germline, CDR1 is SNHLY, CDR2 FYNNEI. The ends lost 11 bases at V and 0 bases at J; junction bases unmatched: 11. This CDR3 spans 16 amino acids. As DNA, the CDR3 is TGTGCCTCCCGGACTAGCGTACCAAGCTCCTACAATGAGCAGTTCTTC. Translation: CASRTSVPSSYNEQFF.

The chain uses TRBV5-1 and TRBJ2-3, with D maybe TRBD1 (7 bases). The germline V gene has CDR1 SGHRS and CDR2 YFSETQ. The V gene lost 7 bases and the J gene lost 5 bases, with 17 bases spanning the gap. The CDR3 is 14 amino acids. Here the CDR3 reads CASAAGGSKDTQYF. The CDR3 nucleotides read TGCGCCAGCGCTGCAGGGGGGTCGAAAGATACGCAGTATTTT. The full variable domain, its missing parts supplied by reference TRBV5-1 and TRBJ2-3, is KAGVTQTPRYLIKTRGQQVTLSCSPISGHRSVSWYQQTPGQGLQFLFEYFSETQRNKGNFPGRFSGRQFSNSRSEMNVSTLELGDSALYLCASAAGGSKDTQYFGPGTRLTVL.

J is TRBJ2-1 and V is TRBV7-2, with TRBD2 as a possible D gene (5 bases). V was pared by 5 bases and J by 9 bases, with 11 bases between. The CDR3 is 12 amino acids. CDR1 SGHTA and CDR2 FQGNSA come from the germline V gene. The chain's CDR3 is CASSPARGEQFF. In DNA, the CDR3 is TGTGCCAGCAGCCCCGCCCGGGGTGAGCAGTTCTTC.

The chain employs TRBV7-9 and TRBJ2-3; D is uncertain. The CDR3 has 12 amino acids. Trimming took 1 base from V and 6 from J, leaving 5 bases between them. The germline V gene encodes CDR1 SEHNR and CDR2 FQNEAQ (reference sequence). The CDR3 loop is CASSLEADTQYF. The CDR3 nucleotides read TGTGCCAGCAGCTTAGAAGCTGATACGCAGTATTTT.

The V call is TRBV28, the J call TRBJ1-3, with D possibly being TRBD1 (6 bases). Germline V gives CDR1 MDHEN, CDR2 SYDVKM. The CDR3 is 13 amino acids. V lost 6 bases to trimming and J lost 1 base, with 7 bases between them. The CDR3 is CASSQGSGNTIYF. DNA for the CDR3: TGTGCCAGCAGCCAGGGGTCTGGAAACACCATATATTTT.

This rearrangement joins TRBV7-2 to TRBJ1-4; 9 bases fit TRBD1. The germline CDR1 and CDR2 sequences are SGHTA and FQGNSA. The CDR3 length is 15 residues. J gave up 5 bases and V 5 bases, and 6 bases lay outside the gene matches. As DNA, the CDR3 is TGTGCCAGCAGCAGCTCCGGGACAGGGAATGAAAAACTGTTTTTT. Its protein product is CASSSSGTGNEKLFF.

This chain connects TRBV27 to TRBJ2-2; tentatively, D is TRBD1 (6 bases). This CDR3 is built from 13 residues. CDR1 MNHEY and CDR2 SMNVEV come from the germline V gene (reference sequence). Trimming took off 3 bases at V and 6 bases at J, with 8 bases between the two ends. The chain's CDR3 is CASSFTGPGELFF. DNA of the CDR3: TGTGCCAGCAGTTTCACAGGGCCCGGGGAGCTGTTTTTT.

The CDR3 spells CASSEVMASTDTQYF. The CDR3 DNA follows: TGCGCCAGCAGTGAGGTGATGGCTAGCACAGATACGCAGTATTTT. J is TRBJ2-3 and V is TRBV10-2; no clear D. The length of the CDR3 is 15 residues. In germline, CDR1 is WSHSY, CDR2 SAAADI. Trimming removed 2 bases from V and 0 bases from J, with 9 bases in between.

The rearrangement uses TRBV6-1 and TRBJ1-1; D gene uncertain. This CDR3 region has 12 residues. Germline CDR1 and CDR2: MNHNS and SASEGT. The germline V and J ends were trimmed by 5 bases and 4 bases, with 8 bases remaining between them. The DNA of the CDR3 is TGTGCCAGCAGTTTACAGATCACTGAAGCTTTCTTT. Protein product: CASSLQITEAFF.

The rearrangement links TRBV2 to TRBJ1-1; tentative D call: TRBD1 (5 bases). CDR3 size: 12 residues. Trimming stripped 10 bases from V and 5 bases from J, with 14 bases between. Germline lookup yields CDR1 SNHLY and CDR2 FYNNEI. The CDR3 spells CAMQGGGTEAFF. Here the CDR3 DNA reads TGTGCCATGCAGGGTGGGGGGACTGAAGCTTTCTTT.

The chain joins TRBV5-1 to TRBJ2-3; 11 bases map to TRBD1. This CDR3 is built from 13 residues. Per germline, CDR1 SGHRS and CDR2 YFSETQ. V shed 9 bases and J 4 bases; nucleotides not matched to a gene: 4. The chain's CDR3 is CATWTGGADTQYF. The CDR3 DNA sequence: TGCGCCACCTGGACAGGGGGCGCAGATACGCAGTATTTT. Using reference TRBV5-1 and TRBJ2-3 for the parts outside the CDR3, the full variable domain is KAGVTQTPRYLIKTRGQQVTLSCSPISGHRSVSWYQQTPGQGLQFLFEYFSETQRNKGNFPGRFSGRQFSNSRSEMNVSTLELGDSALYLCATWTGGADTQYFGPGTRLTVL.

The chain joins TRBV13 to TRBJ2-5; 9 bases agree with TRBD1. This CDR3 has 14 amino acids. CDR1 is PRHDT and CDR2 is FYEKMQ in the germline V gene (reference sequence). V lost 4 bases, J lost 5 bases, and 5 bases stayed unmatched. The CDR3 DNA reads TGTGCCAGCAGCTGGGGACAGGGACGGGAGACCCAGTACTTC. Protein product: CASSWGQGRETQYF.

The rearrangement links TRBV7-2 to TRBJ2-4; D may be TRBD2 (7 bases). The V end lost 1 base, the J end lost 6 bases, and 19 bases lay between the germline ends. Germline V lookup: CDR1 SGHTA, CDR2 FQGNSA. There are 17 residues in the CDR3. The CDR3 reads CASSLVGGREFGNIQYF. DNA of the CDR3: TGTGCCAGCAGCTTAGTTGGGGGGCGGGAGTTCGGAAACATTCAGTACTTC.

The chain recombines TRBV5-6 with TRBJ2-1; TRBD2 aligns across 7 bases. Trimming cost V 0 bases and J 10 bases; bases outside gene matches: 4. The V gene's germline CDR1 is SGHDT and CDR2 YYEEEE. CDR3 length equals 13 residues. This chain's CDR3 is CASSLGLGLEQFF. CDR3 DNA: TGTGCCAGCAGCTTGGGATTGGGACTAGAGCAGTTCTTC.

The rearrangement joins TRBV5-1 to TRBJ2-3; a possible D gene is TRBD2 (5 bases). CDR1 is SGHRS, CDR2 YFSETQ, per germline. CDR3 length: 15 amino acids. V was trimmed by 2 bases and J by 0 bases, leaving 10 bases between them. CDR3 nucleotides: TGCGCCAGCAGCTTCCAGCGGATAAGCACAGATACGCAGTATTTT. Translation: CASSFQRISTDTQYF.

In DNA, the CDR3 is TGTGCCAGTAGTAAGGGGTATCGGAGCAATCAGCCCCAGCATTTT. Residues: CASSKGYRSNQPQHF. The V gene is TRBV19, the J gene TRBJ1-5, with TRBD1 as a possible D gene (5 bases). CDR1 is LNHDA, CDR2 SQIVND, per germline (reference sequence). The CDR3 is 15 amino acids. V dropped 4 bases and J dropped 1 base, with 11 bases sitting between them.

Comment on this clone: Additional DNA sequences in this sample encode the identical CDR3. V and J are TRBV7-9 and TRBJ2-3, with D perhaps matching TRBD1 (5 bases). V gave up 0 bases and J gave up 1 base, with 5 bases separating them. The CDR3 loop spans 14 amino acids. The germline V gene encodes CDR1 SEHNR and CDR2 FQNEAQ (reference sequence). The CDR3 coding sequence is TGTGCCAGCAGCTTAGCGGGGCGCACAGATACGCAGTATTTT. This encodes CASSLAGRTDTQYF.